These T cell receptor beta chains were read from a single sample in a study of OX40 agonist ivuxolimab in advanced cancers. Libraries were prepared by immunoSEQ multiplex PCR; TCRdb keeps only in-frame clonotypes and omits some of them. The sample has about 19,000 clones; approximately 85% are singletons. This sample comprised CD4+ or CD8+ T cells sorted from blood, obtained in a trial of the OX40 agonist ivuxolimab. The receptors stem from an adult with an advanced solid tumor such as melanoma, head and neck, liver or kidney cancer. The CDR3 runs from the conserved cysteine through the conserved F or W. The D gene is left open where the match is weak. Not all rows give a size; the values are once, few, many and, for expanded clones, a class.

j_call	clone_size	d_call	v_call	cdr3_aa	cdr3_nt
TRBJ2-1	few	TRBD2	TRBV19	CASSRDSGSSYNEQFF	TGTGCCAGTAGTAGGGATAGCGGGAGCTCCTACAATGAGCAGTTCTTC
TRBJ2-7	few	NA	TRBV2	CASRDGQAYEQYF	TGTGCCAGCAGGGACGGACAAGCCTACGAGCAGTACTTC
TRBJ2-3	NA	NA	TRBV4-2	CASSQEVAPDTQYF	TGTGCCAGCAGCCAAGAAGTGGCCCCAGATACGCAGTATTTT
TRBJ1-1	NA	TRBD1	TRBV4-2	CASSPLGGGFEAFF	TGTGCCAGCAGCCCGCTGGGAGGGGGCTTTGAAGCTTTCTTT
TRBJ2-3	NA	TRBD2	TRBV6-1	CASIAGGPTDTQYF	TGTGCCAGCATTGCGGGGGGTCCCACAGATACGCAGTATTTT
TRBJ2-7	NA	NA	TRBV5-5	CASSPSQAPYEQYF	TGTGCCAGCAGCCCTTCACAGGCCCCCTACGAGCAGTACTTC
TRBJ1-4	NA	TRBD1	TRBV10-1	CASSPGTGETNEKLFF	TGCGCCAGCAGCCCCGGGACAGGGGAAACTAATGAAAAACTGTTTTTT
TRBJ1-1	once	NA	TRBV19	CASSIDLGNTEAFF	TGTGCCAGTAGTATAGATCTTGGGAACACTGAAGCTTTCTTT
TRBJ2-4	NA	NA	TRBV5-1	CASSLAGEGIQYF	TGCGCCAGCAGCTTGGCAGGGGAGGGCATTCAGTACTTC
TRBJ1-2	NA	NA	TRBV4-1	CASSQAEGYGYTF	TGCGCCAGCAGCCAAGCCGAAGGGTATGGCTACACCTTC
TRBJ2-3	once	NA	TRBV7-9	CASSFAVADTQYF	TGTGCCAGCAGCTTCGCAGTAGCCGATACGCAGTATTTT
TRBJ2-5	NA	NA	TRBV30	CAWNDLPGGGTQYF	TGTGCCTGGAACGACCTCCCTGGCGGCGGGACCCAGTACTTC
TRBJ2-7	once	NA	TRBV5-6	CASSLLPGAYEQYF	TGTGCCAGCAGCTTGTTGCCAGGGGCCTACGAGCAGTACTTC
TRBJ1-1	once	NA	TRBV7-8	CASSLVGGGVNTEAFF	TGTGCCAGCAGCTTAGTGGGAGGAGGAGTGAACACTGAAGCTTTCTTT
TRBJ2-7	NA	NA	TRBV9	CASSVEGYEQYF	TGTGCCAGCAGCGTAGAAGGGTACGAGCAGTACTTC
TRBJ2-1	NA	NA	TRBV27	CASSLSFEGEVNEQFF	TGTGCCAGCAGTTTATCGTTTGAGGGAGAGGTCAATGAGCAGTTCTTC
TRBJ1-2	NA	NA	TRBV27	CASSPQGSTLYGYTF	TGTGCCAGCAGCCCCCAGGGATCCACTCTGTATGGCTACACCTTC
TRBJ2-1	once	NA	TRBV15	CATSRDGYNEQFF	TGTGCCACCAGCAGAGACGGGTACAATGAGCAGTTCTTC
TRBJ2-7	NA	TRBD2	TRBV15	CATSSGTSGRLHEQYF	TGTGCCACCAGCAGCGGGACTAGCGGGAGACTCCACGAGCAGTACTTC
TRBJ1-1	NA	TRBD1	TRBV18	CASSEGQGRNTEAFF	TGTGCCAGCTCAGAAGGACAGGGACGCAACACTGAAGCTTTCTTT
TRBJ2-7	NA	NA	TRBV4-2	CASSQNSGGSYEQYF	TGTGCCAGCAGCCAAAACTCCGGAGGGAGCTACGAGCAGTACTTC
TRBJ2-3	NA	NA	TRBV11-2	CASSLEELDTQYF	TGTGCCAGCAGCTTAGAGGAGTTAGATACGCAGTATTTT
TRBJ2-2	NA	NA	TRBV4-1	CASSQVNGELFF	TGCGCCAGCAGCCAAGTCAACGGGGAGCTGTTTTTT
TRBJ1-5	NA	NA	TRBV28	CASSLGQGFRQPQHF	TGTGCCAGCAGTTTGGGTCAGGGATTTCGGCAGCCCCAGCATTTT
TRBJ2-2	NA	TRBD1	TRBV4-1	CASSLGQGANTGELFF	TGCGCCAGCAGTCTCGGACAGGGGGCAAACACCGGGGAGCTGTTTTTT
TRBJ1-3	few	NA	TRBV7-9	CASTNNDAEGGNTIYF	TGTGCCAGCACCAATAATGACGCGGAGGGCGGAAACACCATATATTTT
TRBJ1-5	NA	TRBD1	TRBV7-6	CASSPEQGIQPQHF	TGTGCCAGCAGCCCAGAACAGGGGATTCAGCCCCAGCATTTT
TRBJ2-7	NA	NA	TRBV30	CAWSAGYEQYF	TGTGCCTGGAGTGCCGGGTACGAGCAGTACTTC
TRBJ2-7	NA	NA	TRBV4-1	CASSQERARGREQYF	TGCGCCAGCAGCCAAGAGAGGGCCAGGGGCAGGGAGCAGTACTTC
TRBJ2-7	NA	TRBD2	TRBV13	CASSLGTSVYEQYF	TGTGCCAGCAGCTTAGGGACTAGCGTTTACGAGCAGTACTTC
TRBJ1-4	once	NA	TRBV5-1	CASSLGGFATNEKLFF	TGCGCCAGCAGCTTGGGCGGGTTTGCAACTAATGAAAAACTGTTTTTT
TRBJ2-7	NA	TRBD2	TRBV29-1	CSVGGLAYEQYF	TGCAGCGTGGGGGGACTAGCCTACGAGCAGTACTTC
TRBJ2-3	NA	TRBD2	TRBV7-8	CASNPRAGEPDTQYF	TGTGCCAGCAACCCTCGTGCGGGGGAGCCTGATACGCAGTATTTT
TRBJ1-3	NA	NA	TRBV10-2	CASSEDGLSGNTIYF	TGCGCCAGCAGTGAAGACGGTCTCTCTGGAAACACCATATATTTT
TRBJ2-7	few	NA	TRBV5-5	CASSLTPTYEQYF	TGTGCCAGCAGCTTGACACCTACCTACGAGCAGTACTTC
TRBJ2-7	NA	NA	TRBV7-9	CASSFPDSYEQYF	TGTGCCAGCAGCTTTCCCGACAGCTACGAGCAGTACTTC
TRBJ1-1	NA	NA	TRBV5-4	CASSLPGEGSRTEAFF	TGTGCCAGCAGCCTACCCGGTGAGGGAAGTAGAACTGAAGCTTTCTTT
TRBJ2-3	once	NA	TRBV5-5	CASSLETAWTDTQYF	TGTGCCAGCAGCTTGGAGACGGCCTGGACGGATACGCAGTATTTT
TRBJ2-6	few	NA	TRBV7-9	CASSSAWSGANVLTF	TGTGCCAGCAGCTCGGCCTGGTCTGGGGCCAACGTCCTGACTTTC
TRBJ2-7	NA	NA	TRBV29-1	CSVAALGLEQYF	TGCAGCGTTGCTGCGCTGGGCCTCGAGCAGTACTTC
TRBJ2-1	NA	TRBD1	TRBV6-4	CASSATGQGASNEQFF	TGTGCCAGCAGTGCGACGGGACAGGGGGCGTCCAATGAGCAGTTCTTC
TRBJ2-5	NA	NA	TRBV2	CASRPGRTQETQYF	TGTGCCAGCAGACCGGGAAGGACCCAAGAGACCCAGTACTTC
TRBJ2-2	NA	NA	TRBV14	CASSQVIEAGELFF	TGTGCCAGCAGCCAAGTGATAGAGGCCGGGGAGCTGTTTTTT
TRBJ1-2	NA	TRBD1	TRBV27	CASSAGTGPGYGYTF	TGTGCCAGCAGTGCCGGGACAGGGCCAGGGTATGGCTACACCTTC
TRBJ2-3	NA	TRBD1	TRBV7-9	CASSRDRDADTQYF	TGTGCCAGCAGCCGGGACAGGGATGCAGATACGCAGTATTTT
TRBJ1-1	NA	NA	TRBV30	CAWTAVGDGTEAFF	TGTGCCTGGACCGCAGTCGGGGACGGCACTGAAGCTTTCTTT
TRBJ2-7	NA	NA	TRBV28	CASSSPENYEQYF	TGTGCCAGCAGTTCACCGGAGAACTACGAGCAGTACTTC
TRBJ2-7	NA	NA	TRBV27	CASSLGRGNEQYF	TGTGCCAGCAGTTTAGGCAGGGGTAACGAGCAGTACTTC
TRBJ2-7	NA	TRBD1	TRBV23-1	CAGPRDRGNEQYF	TGCGCCGGCCCACGGGACAGGGGGAACGAGCAGTACTTC
TRBJ2-1	NA	NA	TRBV27	CASSSFFQGLRDNEQFF	TGTGCCAGCAGTTCCTTTTTCCAGGGCCTTAGGGACAATGAGCAGTTCTTC